These 30 T cell receptor beta chains share one sample of origin, sequenced in a study of Ad26.COV2.S vaccination and SARS-CoV-2 variants. The sample's treatment: over 15 received Ad26.COV2.S at low or high dose, single or two shots; several received placebo; per-sample allocation not given. Collection of the samples took place on day 63 after the first injection of vaccine or placebo. Sequenced by immunoSEQ multiplex PCR; TCRdb stores in-frame clones only, minus some. Of about 450,000 clones in the sample, nearly 90% were seen once. The sample here was peripheral blood, taken in a trial of Ad26.COV2.S vaccine versus placebo. The receptors were gathered from a person between 18 and 59 years old who received the Ad26.COV2.S COVID-19 vaccine or a placebo.

The V call is TRBV2, the J call TRBJ1-1, with a possible D match to TRBD1 (6 bases). With 6 bases removed from V and 0 bases from J, the gap between germline ends came to 23 bases. The germline V gene encodes CDR1 SNHLY and CDR2 FYNNEI. This CDR3 is built from 18 residues. CDR3 sequence: CASSTPGQDLIMNTEAFF. DNA for the CDR3: TGTGCCAGCAGCACACCGGGACAAGATTTAATAATGAACACTGAAGCTTTCTTT. Looking up the rest from reference TRBV2 and TRBJ1-1 gives the full variable domain: EPEVTQTPSHQVTQMGQEVILRCVPISNHLYFYWYRQILGQKVEFLVSFYNNEISEKSEIFDDQFSVERPDGSNFTLKIRSTKLEDSAMYFCASSTPGQDLIMNTEAFFGQGTRLTVV.

The chain employs TRBV27 and TRBJ2-7; D is possibly TRBD1 or TRBD2 (6 bases each). V was shortened by 6 bases and J by 2 bases, with 17 bases between the two germline ends. The CDR3 spans 15 residues. In germline, CDR1 is MNHEY, CDR2 SMNVEV (reference sequence). DNA for the CDR3: TGTGCCAGCAGAAGGGGGACTGGAGCCCCCTACGAGCAGTACTTC. Translated: CASRRGTGAPYEQYF.

This clone came up once. The chain employs TRBV24-1 and TRBJ2-3; 8 bases align to TRBD1. Germline V gene sequence: CDR1 KGHDR, CDR2 SFDVKD. There are 17 residues in the CDR3. V gave up 6 bases and J gave up 0 bases; unmatched junction bases: 10. CDR3 sequence (DNA): TGTGCCACCAGTCCGCACCCTCGGGACAGGAGCACAGATACGCAGTATTTT. Translation gives CATSPHPRDRSTDTQYF.

The gene calls are TRBV14 and TRBJ2-3; 10 positions match TRBD1. Losses at the gene ends were 1 base for V and 8 bases for J; bases not matched to a gene: 6. Germline CDR1 and CDR2: SGHDN and FVKESK. The CDR3 sequence is 15 residues long. The chain's CDR3 is CASSQAFGQGVTQYF. CDR3 bases: TGTGCCAGCAGCCAAGCCTTTGGACAGGGGGTTACGCAGTATTTT.

This sequence joins TRBV18 and TRBJ2-7; perhaps TRBD1 as D (5 bases). V was trimmed by 8 bases and J by 0 bases, leaving 14 bases between them. This CDR3 is built from 14 residues. Germline values: CDR1 KGHSH, CDR2 LQKENI. CDR3 nucleotide sequence: TGTGCCAGCACCCGACAGCCGAACTCCTACGAGCAGTACGTC. Its translation is CASTRQPNSYEQYV.

V usage is TRBV5-1 and J usage is TRBJ1-4; 7 bases match TRBD1. V lost 4 bases, J lost 0 bases, and 6 bases stayed unmatched. Germline assignment: CDR1 SGHRS and CDR2 YFSETQ. The CDR3 is made up of 16 amino acids. CDR3 region: CASSRGTAATNEKLFF. For the CDR3, the DNA is TGCGCCAGCAGCCGGGGGACAGCTGCAACTAATGAAAAACTGTTTTTT.

The V gene is TRBV7-3, the J gene TRBJ2-5; a possible D gene is TRBD1 (6 bases). Germline lookup yields CDR1 SGHTA and CDR2 FQGTGA. This CDR3 region has 14 residues. V lost 5 bases, J lost 1 base, and 11 bases lay in between. This chain's CDR3 is CASSPTGSQETQYF. CDR3 bases: TGTGCCAGCAGCCCAACAGGGTCCCAAGAGACCCAGTACTTC.

The chain has TRBV27 and TRBJ1-5; D is possibly TRBD1 (6 bases). Trimming shortened V by 6 bases and J by 7 bases, and 16 bases separated the two germline ends. This CDR3 region has 14 residues. CDR1 is MNHEY, CDR2 SMNVEV, per germline (reference sequence). CDR3 loop: CASRSGQSGQPQHF. The DNA of the CDR3 is TGTGCCAGCAGATCTGGACAGTCTGGGCAGCCCCAGCATTTT.

The V and J genes are TRBV18 and TRBJ1-2, with a tentative D call TRBD1 (6 bases). Trimming shortened V by 6 bases and J by 8 bases, and 16 bases separated the two germline ends. The CDR3 covers 13 residues. CDR1 and CDR2 from the germline V gene are KGHSH and LQKENI. CDR3 residues: CASSQARDNGYTF. In DNA form, the CDR3 reads TGTGCCAGCTCCCAAGCTCGGGACAACGGCTACACCTTC.

The CDR3 nucleotides are TGTGCCAGTAGTATACCCCACCCGGGGGGCAGGACTGAAGCTTTCTTT. Its translation: CASSIPHPGGRTEAFF. V usage is TRBV19 and J usage is TRBJ1-1; possible D gene TRBD1, 6 bases. Germline V CDR1 and CDR2: LNHDA, SQIVND (reference sequence). Trimming cost V 2 bases and J 5 bases, with 18 bases left between them. The CDR3 runs to 16 residues.

This chain joins TRBV3-1 (or the pseudogene TRBV3-2) and TRBJ2-3; the D gene is possibly TRBD2 (6 bases). CDR1 LGHDT and CDR2 YNNKEL come from the germline V gene (reference sequence). This CDR3 is 16 amino acids long. V lost 3 bases and J 3 bases, leaving 16 bases between the germline ends. Written as DNA, the CDR3 is TGTGCCAGCAGCCATGTGCCGGGACTCATAACAGATACGCAGTATTTT. It yields the protein CASSHVPGLITDTQYF.

The rearrangement links TRBV5-4 to TRBJ1-2, with a weak D call TRBD1 (5 bases). The CDR3 runs to 14 residues. Trimming took off 4 bases at V and 5 bases at J, with 15 bases between the two ends. The germline gives CDR1 SGHNT, CDR2 YYREEE (reference sequence). CDR3 loop: CASSGAWTGYGYTF. The CDR3 DNA reads as TGTGCCAGCAGCGGGGCGTGGACGGGATATGGCTACACCTTC.

The rearrangement joins TRBV6-2 or TRBV6-3 to TRBJ2-5; D gene unclear. Germline CDR1 is MNHEY and CDR2 is SVGEGT. The V gene lost 0 bases and the J gene lost 7 bases, with 12 bases spanning the gap. This CDR3 comprises 14 residues. This CDR3 reads CASSYSPSSGTQYF. CDR3 bases: TGTGCCAGCAGTTACTCCCCCAGCTCGGGGACCCAGTACTTC.

This chain links TRBV6-2 or TRBV6-3 with TRBJ1-6, with D tentatively TRBD1 (5 bases). Germline V gene lookup returns CDR1 MNHEY and CDR2 SVGEGT. CDR3 length equals 15 residues. V was pared by 1 base and J by 10 bases, with 14 bases between. CDR3 in amino acids: CASSYWGNSRSPLHF. The CDR3 coding sequence is TGTGCCAGCAGTTACTGGGGCAATTCGAGGTCACCCCTCCACTTT.

This clone has a single count. The chain employs TRBV7-8 and TRBJ1-2; D possibly corresponds to TRBD1 (5 bases). V dropped 3 bases and J dropped 4 bases, with 12 bases sitting between them. The CDR3 spans 14 residues. From germline, CDR1 is SGHVS and CDR2 FQNEAQ. CDR3 region: CASSLEGQSYGYTF. As DNA, the CDR3 is TGTGCCAGCAGCTTGGAGGGGCAGAGCTATGGCTACACCTTC. The whole variable domain, filled in from reference TRBV7-8 and TRBJ1-2, reads GAGVSQSPRYKVAKRGQDVALRCDPISGHVSLFWYQQALGQGPEFLTYFQNEAQLDKSGLPSDRFFAERPEGSVSTLKIQRTQQEDSAVYLCASSLEGQSYGYTFGSGTRLTVV.

The J gene is TRBJ1-6, the V gene TRBV4-1; D might be TRBD1 (6 bases). Trimming removed 4 bases from V and 7 bases from J, with 11 bases in between. The CDR3 length is 14 residues. Germline loops: CDR1 MGHRA, CDR2 YSYEKL. The CDR3 protein is CASSPRTVNSPLHF. The CDR3 DNA sequence: TGCGCCAGCAGCCCGAGGACAGTGAATTCACCCCTCCACTTT.

This clone was counted between two and nine times. V and J are TRBV18 and TRBJ1-2; D might be TRBD1 (6 bases). Germline values: CDR1 KGHSH, CDR2 LQKENI. V was cut by 6 bases and J by 4 bases, with 15 bases left in between. There are 14 residues in the CDR3. CDR3 amino acids: CASSPTGEIYGYTF. The CDR3 nucleotides read TGTGCCAGCTCGCCGACAGGAGAGATCTATGGCTACACCTTC.

The gene calls are TRBV4-3 and TRBJ1-3, with D perhaps TRBD1 (6 bases). This CDR3 spans 15 amino acids. Trimming shortened V by 4 bases and J by 1 base, and 11 bases separated the two germline ends. CDR1 LGHNA and CDR2 YSLEER come from the germline V gene. CDR3 amino acids: CASSLIRGSGNTIYF. DNA of the CDR3: TGCGCCAGCAGCCTAATCAGGGGATCTGGAAACACCATATATTTT.

The rearrangement links TRBV15 to TRBJ1-2; D is ambiguous. Trimming shortened V by 5 bases and J by 8 bases, and 12 bases separated the two germline ends. Germline CDR1 LNHNV, CDR2 YYDKDF (reference sequence). The CDR3 is 12 residues long. The CDR3 reads CATSRSRVGYTF. CDR3 in DNA: TGTGCCACCAGCCGAAGTAGGGTCGGCTACACCTTC. Variable domain in full (rest from reference TRBV15 and TRBJ1-2): DAMVIQNPRYQVTQFGKPVTLSCSQTLNHNVMYWYQQKSSQAPKLLFHYYDKDFNNEADTPDNFQSRRPNTSFCFLDIRSPGLGDTAMYLCATSRSRVGYTFGSGTRLTVV.

V is TRBV5-1 and J is TRBJ2-3; no definite D call. CDR3 length equals 14 residues. V lost 0 bases and J lost 0, with 5 bases in between. Per germline, CDR1 SGHRS and CDR2 YFSETQ. The CDR3 coding sequence is TGCGCCAGCAGCTTGGAACCGAGCACAGATACGCAGTATTTT. Translated: CASSLEPSTDTQYF. The complete variable domain, with remaining parts taken from reference TRBV5-1 and TRBJ2-3, reads KAGVTQTPRYLIKTRGQQVTLSCSPISGHRSVSWYQQTPGQGLQFLFEYFSETQRNKGNFPGRFSGRQFSNSRSEMNVSTLELGDSALYLCASSLEPSTDTQYFGPGTRLTVL.

This sequence joins TRBV7-2 and TRBJ2-1, with 14 bases fitting TRBD2. The CDR3 totals 18 residues. Germline V CDR1 and CDR2: SGHTA, FQGNSA. The junction had 15 bases not matched to a gene; V was cut back by 5 bases and J by 9 bases. CDR3 in amino acids: CASSKRLGTSGSGREQFF. The CDR3 DNA reads TGTGCCAGCAGCAAAAGACTGGGGACTAGCGGGAGCGGGCGTGAGCAGTTCTTC.

V and J are TRBV27 and TRBJ2-3; TRBD2 matches at 11 bases. Germline CDR1 is MNHEY and CDR2 is SMNVEV (reference sequence). Trimming cost V 4 bases and J 4 bases; bases outside gene matches: 7. This CDR3 is 16 amino acids long. This chain's CDR3 is CASSSRWTSGSDTQYF. Written as DNA, the CDR3 is TGTGCCAGCAGTTCCCGCTGGACTAGCGGGTCAGATACGCAGTATTTT.

In its sample, this clone was seen a few times. The chain recombines TRBV10-3 with TRBJ2-2; D unresolved. Germline lookup yields CDR1 ENHRY and CDR2 SYGVKD. There are 14 residues in the CDR3. V lost 3 bases to trimming and J lost 1 base, with 6 bases between them. The CDR3 DNA sequence: TGTGCCATCAGTGATCCAAGGAACACCGGGGAGCTGTTTTTT. Its protein is CAISDPRNTGELFF.

The J gene is TRBJ2-7, the V gene TRBV9; 8 bases match TRBD1. V was clipped by 3 bases and J by 4 bases; unmatched bases: 6. Germline V gene lookup returns CDR1 SGDLS and CDR2 YYNGEE. This CDR3 has 14 residues. The CDR3 loop reads CASSAGGPGYEQYF. The CDR3 nucleotides read TGTGCCAGCAGCGCAGGGGGCCCGGGGTACGAGCAGTACTTC.

The chain couples TRBV24-1 to TRBJ2-1; D is uncertain. Between the trimmed V and J ends, which lost 4 bases and 1 base, there was a span of 10 bases. In germline, CDR1 is KGHDR, CDR2 SFDVKD. The CDR3 contains 15 residues. The CDR3 DNA follows: TGTGCCACCAGTGACCTTGGTAGGTCCTACAATGAGCAGTTCTTC. It translates to CATSDLGRSYNEQFF.

The rearrangement uses TRBV7-2 and TRBJ2-5; 8 bases line up with TRBD2. The CDR3 runs to 15 residues. CDR1 and CDR2 (germline): SGHTA, FQGNSA. V dropped 5 bases and J dropped 9; count of bases not matched to a gene: 14. The CDR3 spells CASSPTAGVWEAQYF. Written as DNA, the CDR3 is TGTGCCAGCAGCCCTACAGCGGGAGTTTGGGAGGCCCAGTACTTC.

The chain is built from TRBV6-5 and TRBJ2-7, with D unclear. The CDR3 has 15 amino acids. V was cut by 6 bases and J by 2 bases, with 17 bases left in between. Germline-derived CDR1 and CDR2 are MNHEY and SVGAGI. The CDR3 here is CASRKYSSGAYEQYF. The DNA for the CDR3 is TGTGCCAGCAGGAAATATAGCTCAGGTGCCTACGAGCAGTACTTC.

This clone was seen a few times. The chain uses TRBV18 and TRBJ2-7; D ambiguous. Germline V gene lookup returns CDR1 KGHSH and CDR2 LQKENI. The CDR3 has 12 residues. The V end was cut by 4 bases, the J end by 4 bases, with 8 bases between. The chain's CDR3 is CASSQTWYEQYF. The CDR3 nucleotides read TGTGCCAGCTCACAGACTTGGTACGAGCAGTACTTC.

The V call is TRBV11-3, the J call TRBJ1-4; 7 nucleotides line up with TRBD1. CDR3 size: 14 residues. The V segment lost 2 bases and the J segment 5 bases; nucleotides outside the gene matches: 2. The germline gives CDR1 SGHNT, CDR2 YENEEA. The CDR3 nucleotides read TGTGCCAGCAGCTTATTGGGACAGAATGAAAAACTGTTTTTT. Residues: CASSLLGQNEKLFF. The full variable domain, in which reference TRBV11-3 and TRBJ1-4 provide the parts outside the CDR3, is EAGVVQSPRYKIIEKKQPVAFWCNPISGHNTLYWYLQNLGQGPELLIRYENEEAVDDSQLPKDRFSAERLKGVDSTLKIQPAELGDSAVYLCASSLLGQNEKLFFGSGTQLSVL.

V gene TRBV6-5 combines with J gene TRBJ1-5, with D tentatively TRBD1 (5 bases). CDR1 is MNHEY and CDR2 is SVGAGI in the germline V gene. The CDR3 runs 15 residues. V was cut by 6 bases and J by 0 bases, with 12 bases left in between. This chain's CDR3 is CASRSQGYSNQPQHF. The CDR3 nucleotides are TGTGCCAGCAGATCCCAGGGTTATAGCAATCAGCCCCAGCATTTT.